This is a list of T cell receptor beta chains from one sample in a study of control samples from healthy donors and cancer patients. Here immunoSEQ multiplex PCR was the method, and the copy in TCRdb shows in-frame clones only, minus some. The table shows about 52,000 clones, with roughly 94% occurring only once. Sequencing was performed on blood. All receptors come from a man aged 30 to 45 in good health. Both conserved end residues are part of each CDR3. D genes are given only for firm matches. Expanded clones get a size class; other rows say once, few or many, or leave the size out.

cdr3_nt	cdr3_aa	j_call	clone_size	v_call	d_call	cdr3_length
TGTGCCGCTCGCGGGGGAAACACCATATATTTT	CAARGGNTIYF	TRBJ1-3	NA	TRBV28	NA	11
TGTGCCAGCAGCGACAGGGCCTCTGGGGCCAACGTCCTGACTTTC	CASSDRASGANVLTF	TRBJ2-6	few	TRBV7-9	TRBD1	15
TGCAGCCTATCACGAGCGGGGGATGAGCAGTTCTTC	CSLSRAGDEQFF	TRBJ2-1	NA	TRBV29-1	TRBD2	12
TGTGCCAGCAGTCTAGCGGGAGAGGTAGATACGCAGTATTTT	CASSLAGEVDTQYF	TRBJ2-3	NA	TRBV6-2/TRBV6-3	TRBD2	14
TGTGCCAGCAGCTACCAGGGGGCGGGTGGCTACACCTTC	CASSYQGAGGYTF	TRBJ1-2	NA	TRBV3-1/TRBV3-2	TRBD1	13
TGTGCCATCAGTGGAGGGCCCGTGGGGCCCCAGCATTTT	CAISGGPVGPQHF	TRBJ1-5	NA	TRBV10-3	NA	13
TGTGCCAGCAGCTTACCCCCCCGGGCCCAGGGGGTTCCCCAGCATTTT	CASSLPPRAQGVPQHF	TRBJ1-5	NA	TRBV5-8	TRBD1	16
TGTGCCAGCAGTTACTCGCAACAGGCGCTTTACGAGCAGTTCTTC	CASSYSQQALYEQFF	TRBJ2-1	NA	TRBV6-5	NA	15
TGTGCCAGCAGCTCGATCGGGGCCAACACTGAAGCTTTCTTT	CASSSIGANTEAFF	TRBJ1-1	NA	TRBV3-1/TRBV3-2	NA	14
TGCAGCGTTGCGGAACAGGGGAACACTGAAGCTTTCTTT	CSVAEQGNTEAFF	TRBJ1-1	once	TRBV29-1	NA	13
TGTGCCAGCAGTTACTCGATTGTTATGGGGGACGAGCAGTACTTC	CASSYSIVMGDEQYF	TRBJ2-7	once	TRBV6-6	NA	15
TGTGCCAGCAGTTTGGGGGGAAAAGAGACCCAGTACTTC	CASSLGGKETQYF	TRBJ2-5	NA	TRBV12-3/TRBV12-4	NA	13
TGTGCCAGCAGCTTGGACAGGTACAATGAGCAGTTCTTC	CASSLDRYNEQFF	TRBJ2-1	NA	TRBV5-5	NA	13
TGTGCCAGTTCCAGCCAGATCTCCTACAATGAGCAGTTCTTC	CASSSQISYNEQFF	TRBJ2-1	once	TRBV25-1	NA	14
TGTGCCAGTAGTCCAAGCCAAGAGACCCAGTACTTC	CASSPSQETQYF	TRBJ2-5	NA	TRBV19	NA	12
TGTGCCAGCAGCGTAGACCCCCCCAGCCAGGGGAGTGGAAACACCATATATTTT	CASSVDPPSQGSGNTIYF	TRBJ1-3	NA	TRBV9	NA	18
TGTGCCAGCAGCCACCGGGACTATCCTTACCAAGAGACCCAGTACTTC	CASSHRDYPYQETQYF	TRBJ2-5	NA	TRBV7-3	TRBD2	16
TGCGCCAGCAGCCAAATAGATTTGGGGCTAGCGGGTCCCACAGATACGCAGTATTTT	CASSQIDLGLAGPTDTQYF	TRBJ2-3	NA	TRBV4-1	TRBD2	19
TGTGCCAGCAGCGGAACAGGTGTCACAGATACGCAGTATTTT	CASSGTGVTDTQYF	TRBJ2-3	NA	TRBV7-3	NA	14
TGTGCCAGCAGCGTGACAAGGGCTTCTGGGGCCAACGTCCTGACTTTC	CASSVTRASGANVLTF	TRBJ2-6	NA	TRBV9	NA	16